These 2 T cell receptor beta chains were all obtained from the same sample, sequenced in a study of CD8 T cells in Susac syndrome (dated by TCRdb to about 2019). The library was made by the immunoSEQ multiplex PCR assay. RNA was extracted using the RNeasy kit, and about 0.5 to 1 ug of the RNA was reverse transcribed with random hexamers. TCRdb reworked the public reads: Q25 trimming with fastp, MiXCR clone assembly, productive beta chains retained. Under each unique CDR3 protein, matching rows form one entry showing the most common genes and DNA. The sample includes 140,000 to 150,000 distinct CDR3 sequences, with roughly 95% observed a single time. More than 0.065% of the sample is taken by the ten largest. The specimen sequenced was CD4+ T cells from PBMCs. The receptors shown here come from a human donor in good health.

This clonotype has a single count. The V call is TRBV3-1, the J call TRBJ2-7; D is ambiguous. Germline V CDR1 and CDR2: LGHDT, YNNKEL (reference sequence). The CDR3 length is 14 residues. The V and J ends lost 1 base and 2 bases respectively, with 9 bases between them. In DNA form, the CDR3 reads TGTGCCAGCAGCCAAGCGATACAAGCCTACGAGCAGTACTTC. Translation: CASSQAIQAYEQYF.

Only one count was recorded for this clonotype. The chain is built from TRBV12-3 or TRBV12-4 and TRBJ2-2, with D unresolved. V lost 3 bases, J lost 6 bases, and 8 bases lay in between. This CDR3 is built from 13 residues. As DNA, the CDR3 is TGTGCCAGCAGTTTTGTGCCGGCCGGGGAGCTGTTTTTT. Translation: CASSFVPAGELFF.